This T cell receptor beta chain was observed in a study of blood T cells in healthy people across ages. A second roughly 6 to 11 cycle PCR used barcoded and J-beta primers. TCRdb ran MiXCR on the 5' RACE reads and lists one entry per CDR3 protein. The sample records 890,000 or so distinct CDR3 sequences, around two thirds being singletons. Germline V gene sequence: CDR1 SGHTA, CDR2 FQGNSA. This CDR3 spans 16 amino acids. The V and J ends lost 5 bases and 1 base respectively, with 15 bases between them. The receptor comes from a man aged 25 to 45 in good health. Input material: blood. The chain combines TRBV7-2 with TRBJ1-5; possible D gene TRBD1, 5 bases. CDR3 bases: TGTGCCAGCAGCCCTACAGGCGGGGGAAGCAATCAGCCCCAGCATTTT. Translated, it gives CASSPTGGGSNQPQHF.